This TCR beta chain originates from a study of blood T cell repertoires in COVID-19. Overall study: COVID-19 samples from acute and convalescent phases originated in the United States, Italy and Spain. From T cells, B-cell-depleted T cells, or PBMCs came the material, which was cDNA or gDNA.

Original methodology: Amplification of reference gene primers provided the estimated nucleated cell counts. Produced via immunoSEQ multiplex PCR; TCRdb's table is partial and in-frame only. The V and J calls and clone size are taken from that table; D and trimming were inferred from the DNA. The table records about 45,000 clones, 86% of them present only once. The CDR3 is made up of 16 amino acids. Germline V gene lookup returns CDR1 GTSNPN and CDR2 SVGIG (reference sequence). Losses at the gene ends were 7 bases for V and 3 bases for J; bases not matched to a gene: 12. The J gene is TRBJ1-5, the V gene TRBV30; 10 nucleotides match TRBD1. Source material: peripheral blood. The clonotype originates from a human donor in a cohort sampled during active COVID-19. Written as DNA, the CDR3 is TGTGCCTTTGGGACAGGGGAATCGCGGGACAATCAGCCCCAGCATTTT. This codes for CAFGTGESRDNQPQHF.